This T cell receptor (beta chain) comes out of a study of blood T cell repertoires in COVID-19. As for the study in general: The samples span acute and convalescent COVID-19 from the United States, Italy and Spain. The cDNA or gDNA used as material had been derived from T cells, B-cell-depleted T cells, or PBMCs.

CDR1 and CDR2 from the germline V gene are GTSNPN and SVGIG (reference sequence). Trimming stripped 4 bases from V and 6 bases from J, with 18 bases between. The CDR3 covers 14 residues. Authors' processing steps: Using reference gene primer amplification, nucleated cell counts were estimated. Produced via immunoSEQ multiplex PCR; TCRdb's table is partial and in-frame only. V and J calls and clone size are those listed in that table; D and trimming were worked out from the DNA. Of fewer than 150,000 clones in the sample, about 80% were seen once. The sample was peripheral blood. The chain is built from TRBV30 and TRBJ1-1, with D tentatively TRBD1 (6 bases). The sequence derives from a woman between 45 and 65 years old with acute or convalescent COVID-19. DNA for the CDR3: TGTGCCTGGACGAGTCAGGGGAATAACCCTGAAGCTTTCTTT. Translating it yields CAWTSQGNNPEAFF.